A single sample gave rise to the 7 T cell receptor beta chains below, sequenced in a study of technical replicates of blood from several donors. Data came from immunoSEQ multiplex PCR; TCRdb stores just in-frame clones and leaves some out. The data show around 81,000 clones, approximately 80% seen once. Material for sequencing was PBMCs. These receptors came from a human donor in good health. Some clones in this sample may be carry-over from other donors' samples.

The V gene is TRBV25-1, the J gene TRBJ1-2; D not resolved. CDR1 is MGHDK and CDR2 is SYGVNS in the germline V gene. This CDR3 is built from 13 residues. V shed 8 bases and J shed 1 base, with 11 bases lying between them. CDR3 loop: CASQQEGNYGYTF. The CDR3 DNA reads TGTGCCAGCCAACAAGAGGGTAACTATGGCTACACCTTC.

V usage is TRBV4-2 and J usage is TRBJ2-3, with TRBD2 identical over 13 bases. The J segment lost 6 bases and the V segment lost 4 bases, leaving 7 bases of the junction unmatched. CDR1 LGHNA and CDR2 YNFKEQ come from the germline V gene. CDR3 length equals 16 residues. CDR3 DNA: TGTGCCAGCAGCCTTACTAGCGGGGGGGCCAGTGATACGCAGTATTTT. Protein product: CASSLTSGGASDTQYF.

As regards this clone: One end of the junction is discordant with germline, which a read error may explain. This chain connects TRBV29-1 to TRBJ2-7; 7 nucleotides line up with TRBD2. In germline, CDR1 is SQVTM, CDR2 ANQGSEA. This CDR3 has 10 residues. The CDR3 DNA is TGCAGCGTTGAAGTGGGAGGGCCCATCTTC. Translated: CSVEVGGPIF.

The CDR3 nucleotides read TGTGCCACCAGCAGCCCAGGGAGGGCCACTGAAGCTTTCTTT. Its protein is CATSSPGRATEAFF. The V and J genes are TRBV15 and TRBJ1-1; tentatively, D is TRBD1 (5 bases). Germline V gene lookup returns CDR1 LNHNV and CDR2 YYDKDF (reference sequence). CDR3 size: 14 residues. V was pared by 3 bases and J by 4 bases, with 12 bases between.

The CDR3 sequence: CASSSGQGYQETQYF. The CDR3 nucleotides read TGCGCCAGCAGCTCCGGACAGGGATACCAAGAGACCCAGTACTTC. V gene TRBV5-1 combines with J gene TRBJ2-5, with 8 bases that match TRBD1. The germline V gene encodes CDR1 SGHRS and CDR2 YFSETQ. This CDR3 comprises 15 residues. V lost 3 bases, J lost 0 bases, and 4 bases stayed unmatched.

The rearrangement links TRBV5-1 to TRBJ2-2; tentatively, D is TRBD2 (5 bases). The ends were cut back, 3 bases at V and 1 base at J, with 16 bases in the middle. Germline lookup yields CDR1 SGHRS and CDR2 YFSETQ. The CDR3 loop spans 17 amino acids. CDR3 nucleotides: TGCGCCAGCAGCTCTTGGACTCTCTCCTTGAACACCGGGGAGCTGTTTTTT. As protein: CASSSWTLSLNTGELFF.

This chain links TRBV29-1 with TRBJ1-1, with 7 bases identical to TRBD1. J lost 3 bases, V lost 3 bases, and 1 base had no gene match. The CDR3 loop spans 12 amino acids. The germline gives CDR1 SQVTM, CDR2 ANQGSEA. CDR3 in amino acids: CSVDRGDTEAFF. CDR3 bases: TGCAGCGTTGACAGGGGGGACACTGAAGCTTTCTTT.